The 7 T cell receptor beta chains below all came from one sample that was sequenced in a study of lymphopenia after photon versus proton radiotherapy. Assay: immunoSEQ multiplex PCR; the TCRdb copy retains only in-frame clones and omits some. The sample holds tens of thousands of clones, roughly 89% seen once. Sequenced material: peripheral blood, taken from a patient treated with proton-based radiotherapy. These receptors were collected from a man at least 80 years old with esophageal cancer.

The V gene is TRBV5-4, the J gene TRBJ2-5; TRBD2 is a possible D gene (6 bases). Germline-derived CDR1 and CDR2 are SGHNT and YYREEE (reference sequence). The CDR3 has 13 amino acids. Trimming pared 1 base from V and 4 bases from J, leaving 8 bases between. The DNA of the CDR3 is TGTGCCAGCAGCTTGTCCGGGGGAGAGACCCAGTACTTC. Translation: CASSLSGGETQYF.

This CDR3 reads CASSALAGEETQYF. In nucleotides, the CDR3 is TGTGCCAGCAGCGCACTAGCGGGAGAAGAGACCCAGTACTTC. The genes are TRBV27 and TRBJ2-5, with 11 bases fitting TRBD2. The V gene end was trimmed by 6 bases and the J gene end by 3 bases; junction bases not matched to a gene: 3. In germline, CDR1 is MNHEY, CDR2 SMNVEV (reference sequence). The CDR3 length is 14 residues.

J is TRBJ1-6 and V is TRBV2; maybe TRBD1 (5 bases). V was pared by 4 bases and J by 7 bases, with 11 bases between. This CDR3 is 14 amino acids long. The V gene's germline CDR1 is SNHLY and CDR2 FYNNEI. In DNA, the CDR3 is TGTGCCAGCAGTGTATCAGGGCGGAATTCACCCCTCCACTTT. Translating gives CASSVSGRNSPLHF.

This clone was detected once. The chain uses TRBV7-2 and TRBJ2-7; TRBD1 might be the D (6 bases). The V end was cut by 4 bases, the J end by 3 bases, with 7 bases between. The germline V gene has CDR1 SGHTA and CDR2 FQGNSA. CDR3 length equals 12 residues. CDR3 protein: CASSSQGYEQYF. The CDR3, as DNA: TGTGCCAGCAGCTCACAGGGCTACGAGCAGTACTTC. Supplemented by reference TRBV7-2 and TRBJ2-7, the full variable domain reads GAGVSQSPSNKVTEKGKDVELRCDPISGHTALYWYRQSLGQGLEFLIYFQGNSAPDKSGLPSDRFSAERTGGSVSTLTIQRTQQEDSAVYLCASSSQGYEQYFGPGTRLTVT.

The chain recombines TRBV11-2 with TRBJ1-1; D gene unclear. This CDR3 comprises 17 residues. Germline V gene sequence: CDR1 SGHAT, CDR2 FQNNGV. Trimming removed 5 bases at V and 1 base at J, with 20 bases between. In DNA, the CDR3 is TGTGCCAGCAGCCGAGGGTCGATACCGATTCAGAACACTGAAGCTTTCTTT. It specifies CASSRGSIPIQNTEAFF.

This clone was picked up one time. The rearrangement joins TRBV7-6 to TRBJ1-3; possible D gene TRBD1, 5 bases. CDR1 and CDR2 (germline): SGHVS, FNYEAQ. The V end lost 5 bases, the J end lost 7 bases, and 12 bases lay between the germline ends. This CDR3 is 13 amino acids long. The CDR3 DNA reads TGTGCCAGCAGCACAGGAGGCGTGAACACCATATATTTT. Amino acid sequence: CASSTGGVNTIYF. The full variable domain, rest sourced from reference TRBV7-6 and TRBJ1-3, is GAGVSQSPRYKVTKRGQDVALRCDPISGHVSLYWYRQALGQGPEFLTYFNYEAQQDKSGLPNDRFSAERPEGSISTLTIQRTEQRDSAMYRCASSTGGVNTIYFGEGSWLTVV.

CDR3 nucleotides: TGCGCCAGCAGTAGCGAGCGGGAGACCCAGTACTTC. Encoded protein: CASSSERETQYF. The J gene is TRBJ2-5, the V gene TRBV10-2; weak D call: TRBD2 (5 bases). The CDR3 sequence is 12 residues long. V lost 5 bases, J lost 5 bases, and 9 bases lay in between. Germline CDR1 reads WSHSY; CDR2 reads SAAADI.